This T cell receptor (beta chain) was sequenced during a study of neoadjuvant nivolumab and ipilimumab in lung cancer. Background on the study: Patients got nivolumab 3 mg/kg on days 1, 15 and 29; combination added ipilimumab 1 mg/kg day 1.

Between the trimmed V and J ends, which lost 5 bases and 1 base, there was a span of 14 bases. CDR3 length: 15 residues. Germline CDR1 reads SGHAT; CDR2 reads FQDESV (reference sequence). The study's findings and limits: Pretherapy blood TCR richness correlated positively with resected tumor richness. Compared with tumor-adjacent uninvolved lung, resected tumors showed greater richness and clonality.

The protocol was immunoSEQ multiplex PCR, while the TCRdb copy is restricted to in-frame clones and leaves out a portion. The data show fewer than 40,000 clones, with under 95% seen just once and approximately 2.1% held by the top ten. As concerns this clone: Its specificity is unknown.

The chain combines TRBV11-1 with TRBJ2-5, with D possibly TRBD1 on 6 matching bases. The specimen comprised peripheral blood, sampled after neoadjuvant nivolumab, alone or with ipilimumab, at or shortly before surgery. The TCR comes from an adult with non-small cell lung cancer. The CDR3 DNA reads TGTGCCAGCAGCCCCAAGGGACACCTCCAAGAGACCCAGTACTTC. It translates to CASSPKGHLQETQYF. Filled out from reference TRBV11-1 and TRBJ2-5, the complete variable domain reads EAEVAQSPRYKITEKSQAVAFWCDPISGHATLYWYRQILGQGPELLVQFQDESVVDDSQLPKDRFSAERLKGVDSTLKIQPAELGDSAMYLCASSPKGHLQETQYFGPGTRLLVL.